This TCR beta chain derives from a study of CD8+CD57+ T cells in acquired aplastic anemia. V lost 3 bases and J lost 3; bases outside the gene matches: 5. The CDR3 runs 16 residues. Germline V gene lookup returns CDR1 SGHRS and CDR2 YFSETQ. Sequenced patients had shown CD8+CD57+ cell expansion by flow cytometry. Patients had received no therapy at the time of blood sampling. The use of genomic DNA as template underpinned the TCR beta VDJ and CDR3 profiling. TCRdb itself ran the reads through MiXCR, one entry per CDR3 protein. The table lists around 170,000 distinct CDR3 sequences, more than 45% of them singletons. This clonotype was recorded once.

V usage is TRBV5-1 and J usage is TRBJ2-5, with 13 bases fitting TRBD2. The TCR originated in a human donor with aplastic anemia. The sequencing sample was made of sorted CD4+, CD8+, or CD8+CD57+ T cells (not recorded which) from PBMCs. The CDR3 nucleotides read TGCGCCAGCAGCTCCTCGGGACTAGCGGGAAAAGAGACCCAGTACTTC. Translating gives CASSSSGLAGKETQYF. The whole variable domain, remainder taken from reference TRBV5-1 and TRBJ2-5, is KAGVTQTPRYLIKTRGQQVTLSCSPISGHRSVSWYQQTPGQGLQFLFEYFSETQRNKGNFPGRFSGRQFSNSRSEMNVSTLELGDSALYLCASSSSGLAGKETQYFGPGTRLLVL.